Listed here are 20 T cell receptor beta chains from one sample, sequenced in a study of shared clonotypes between healthy human individuals. CD45RO-negative, CCR7-positively selected cells formed the naive CD8 fraction, excluding terminally differentiated effector memory CD45RA+ cells. This table comes from immunoSEQ multiplex PCR, and its TCRdb copy is limited to in-frame clones, with some not included. The sample includes about 2.2 million clones, over 85% of them seen just once. The material sequenced was naive CD8+ T cells from PBMCs. These receptors all stem from a man aged 18-30 years in good health. Some clones in this sample may be carry-over from other donors' samples.

The chain carries TRBV4-2 and TRBJ1-2, with 8 nucleotides matching TRBD1. CDR3 length: 19 residues. The junction had 17 bases not matched to a gene; V was cut back by 0 bases and J by 5 bases. Germline-derived CDR1 and CDR2 are LGHNA and YNFKEQ. The CDR3 bases are TGTGCCAGCAGCCAAGATTTTACACACGCAGGGGGCCCTTCTTATGGCTACACCTTC. Translating gives CASSQDFTHAGGPSYGYTF.

The chain uses TRBV11-2 and TRBJ2-1; 7 nucleotides match TRBD2. The germline gives CDR1 SGHAT, CDR2 FQNNGV. The trim removed 2 bases at V and 6 bases at J, leaving 1 base unmatched. This CDR3 is built from 13 residues. Here the CDR3 DNA reads TGTGCCAGCAGCTTACCGGGGGGCAATGAGCAGTTCTTC. Translating gives CASSLPGGNEQFF.

The chain combines TRBV29-1 with TRBJ2-1; TRBD2 matches 7 bases. Trimming at V came to 1 base and at J to 1 base, leaving 7 bases not matched to a gene. CDR1 is SQVTM and CDR2 is ANQGSEA in the germline V gene. CDR3 length: 16 amino acids. CDR3 loop: CSVEGASGSSYNEQFF. CDR3 nucleotide sequence: TGCAGCGTTGAAGGGGCTAGCGGTTCTTCCTACAATGAGCAGTTCTTC.

The CDR3 protein is CASSLGRRATGELFF. The CDR3 bases are TGTGCCAGCAGCTTGGGGAGGAGGGCCACCGGGGAGCTGTTTTTT. This rearrangement joins TRBV13 to TRBJ2-2, with D perhaps matching TRBD2 (6 bases). Trimming took off 3 bases at V and 4 bases at J, with 12 bases between the two ends. CDR3 length: 15 residues. Looked up from germline, CDR1 is PRHDT and CDR2 is FYEKMQ (reference sequence). The variable domain in full, with the rest retrieved from reference TRBV13 and TRBJ2-2, is AAGVIQSPRHLIKEKRETATLKCYPIPRHDTVYWYQQGPGQDPQFLISFYEKMQSDKGSIPDRFSAQQFSDYHSELNMSSLELGDSALYFCASSLGRRATGELFFGEGSRLTVL.

This chain uses TRBV7-9 with TRBJ2-1, with 12 nucleotides matching TRBD2. Unmatched junction bases numbered 12, after V lost 2 bases and J lost 10 bases. There are 17 residues in the CDR3. Germline V CDR1 and CDR2: SEHNR, FQNEAQ (reference sequence). This CDR3 is CASSLPKASGRAWEQFF. The CDR3, as DNA: TGTGCCAGCAGCTTACCGAAAGCTAGCGGGAGGGCCTGGGAGCAGTTCTTC.

The chain carries TRBV5-4 and TRBJ2-1; a possible D gene is TRBD1 (6 bases). This CDR3 comprises 15 residues. Germline CDR1 and CDR2: SGHNT and YYREEE (reference sequence). V was shortened by 3 bases and J by 7 bases, with 17 bases between the two germline ends. CDR3 protein: CASSWGTTGQNEQFF. DNA for the CDR3: TGTGCCAGCAGCTGGGGGACAACAGGTCAGAATGAGCAGTTCTTC.

For this clone: Other nucleotide sequences from this sample produce the same CDR3. The rearrangement joins TRBV5-1 to TRBJ2-3, with 8 positions matching TRBD2. The V gene end was trimmed by 3 bases and the J gene end by 6 bases; junction bases not matched to a gene: 0. Per the germline V gene, CDR1 is SGHRS and CDR2 is YFSETQ. The CDR3 has 12 residues. CDR3 loop: CASSWTSDTQYF. The CDR3 DNA reads as TGCGCCAGCAGCTGGACTAGCGATACGCAGTATTTT.

This sequence joins TRBV27 and TRBJ2-1; a possible D gene is TRBD2 (5 bases). There are 14 residues in the CDR3. Germline values: CDR1 MNHEY, CDR2 SMNVEV (reference sequence). V gave up 5 bases and J gave up 3 bases, with 11 bases separating them. CDR3 sequence (DNA): TGTGCCAGCAGTCCCCGGGGTCGCTACAATGAGCAGTTCTTC. It specifies CASSPRGRYNEQFF.

J is TRBJ2-7 and V is TRBV10-1; 13 bases fit TRBD2. This CDR3 contains 15 residues. Unmatched junction bases numbered 4, after V lost 3 bases and J lost 5 bases. From germline, CDR1 is WNHNN and CDR2 SYGVQD (reference sequence). The CDR3 nucleotides are TGCGCCAGCAGTGAAATTGGACTAGCGGGAGACGAGCAGTACTTC. As protein: CASSEIGLAGDEQYF.

The chain couples TRBV7-6 to TRBJ2-2; no firm D call. V lost 5 bases, J lost 0 bases, and 7 bases lay in between. CDR1 SGHVS and CDR2 FNYEAQ come from the germline V gene. This CDR3 region has 14 residues. Here the CDR3 DNA reads TGTGCCAGCAGCCTAGACCCGAACACCGGGGAGCTGTTTTTT. Protein sequence: CASSLDPNTGELFF.

This chain joins TRBV28 and TRBJ2-7, with D perhaps matching TRBD2 (5 bases). V dropped 6 bases and J dropped 5 bases, with 20 bases sitting between them. Germline loops: CDR1 MDHEN, CDR2 SYDVKM. The CDR3 consists of 15 residues. The CDR3 is CASSRSGPEVHEQYF. The CDR3 DNA is TGTGCCAGCAGCAGAAGCGGTCCCGAAGTCCACGAGCAGTACTTC.

In this sample, this clone turned up once. The CDR3 protein is CASSYGQLNQPQHF. CDR3 nucleotides: TGTGCCAGCAGCTATGGACAGTTAAATCAGCCCCAGCATTTT. The chain carries TRBV27 and TRBJ1-5; possibly TRBD1 for D (6 bases). V lost 6 bases and J 4 bases, leaving 13 bases between the germline ends. The CDR3 totals 14 residues. Germline-derived CDR1 and CDR2 are MNHEY and SMNVEV (reference sequence).

The gene calls are TRBV27 and TRBJ2-1, with 9 nucleotides matching TRBD2. Per germline, CDR1 MNHEY and CDR2 SMNVEV (reference sequence). The CDR3 totals 17 residues. Germline trimming cut 3 bases from V and 8 bases from J; bases unmatched to any gene: 14. The CDR3 is CASSFGAGGPLSDEQFF. Written as DNA, the CDR3 is TGTGCCAGCAGTTTTGGTGCGGGAGGGCCTTTAAGTGATGAGCAGTTCTTC.

This clone was found once. This chain connects TRBV7-6 to TRBJ2-7; D is perhaps TRBD1 (5 bases). The germline V gene has CDR1 SGHVS and CDR2 FNYEAQ. V lost 0 bases, J lost 2 bases, and 14 bases lay in between. The CDR3 consists of 16 residues. CDR3: CASSLARAGNPYEQYF. CDR3 DNA: TGTGCCAGCAGCTTAGCTAGGGCAGGGAACCCCTACGAGCAGTACTTC.

The rearrangement joins TRBV30 to TRBJ2-5; a weak D match, TRBD1 (6 bases). Trimming took off 3 bases at V and 0 bases at J, with 8 bases between the two ends. Germline V CDR1 and CDR2: GTSNPN, SVGIG (reference sequence). CDR3 length: 13 residues. The CDR3 coding sequence is TGTGCCTGGAGGGGGGCGAACCAAGAGACCCAGTACTTC. This sequence encodes CAWRGANQETQYF.

The rearrangement joins TRBV9 to TRBJ2-3; the match to TRBD2 covers 8 bases. Germline values: CDR1 SGDLS, CDR2 YYNGEE. The CDR3 is 14 amino acids. Trimming at V came to 2 bases and at J to 5 bases, leaving 4 bases not matched to a gene. The CDR3 region is CASSVSGSRDTQYF. As DNA, the CDR3 is TGTGCCAGCAGCGTCAGCGGGAGTAGAGATACGCAGTATTTT.

The V gene is TRBV9, the J gene TRBJ2-3; tentatively, D is TRBD2 (5 bases). Looked up from germline, CDR1 is SGDLS and CDR2 is YYNGEE. Trimming took 7 bases from V and 9 from J, leaving 18 bases between them. The length of the CDR3 is 13 residues. The chain's CDR3 is CASGSGLLGTQYF. In DNA form, the CDR3 reads TGTGCCAGCGGGTCAGGACTGTTGGGGACGCAGTATTTT.

J is TRBJ2-3 and V is TRBV15; the D is unclear. Per the germline V gene, CDR1 is LNHNV and CDR2 is YYDKDF (reference sequence). V lost 3 bases to trimming and J lost 4 bases, with 11 bases between them. This CDR3 contains 14 residues. Here the CDR3 DNA reads TGTGCCACCAGCAGTTCGGGTTGGCCAGATACGCAGTATTTT. This translates into CATSSSGWPDTQYF.

The rearrangement links TRBV25-1 to TRBJ2-5; D is perhaps TRBD2 (6 bases). Trimming pared 0 bases from V and 3 bases from J, leaving 11 bases between. The CDR3 spans 15 residues. The germline V gene has CDR1 MGHDK and CDR2 SYGVNS. In DNA, the CDR3 is TGTGCCAGCAGTGAATACGACTGGGGGGAAGAGACCCAGTACTTC. Protein sequence: CASSEYDWGEETQYF.

As for this clone: Within the sample, other DNA sequences also encode this same CDR3. The chain is built from TRBV9 and TRBJ2-1, with D tentatively TRBD2 (6 bases). Per the germline V gene, CDR1 is SGDLS and CDR2 is YYNGEE. This CDR3 is 15 amino acids long. V was clipped by 2 bases and J by 0 bases, with 9 bases between them. CDR3 sequence: CASSVSGDSYNEQFF. The CDR3 nucleotides are TGTGCCAGCAGCGTTAGCGGAGACTCCTACAATGAGCAGTTCTTC.